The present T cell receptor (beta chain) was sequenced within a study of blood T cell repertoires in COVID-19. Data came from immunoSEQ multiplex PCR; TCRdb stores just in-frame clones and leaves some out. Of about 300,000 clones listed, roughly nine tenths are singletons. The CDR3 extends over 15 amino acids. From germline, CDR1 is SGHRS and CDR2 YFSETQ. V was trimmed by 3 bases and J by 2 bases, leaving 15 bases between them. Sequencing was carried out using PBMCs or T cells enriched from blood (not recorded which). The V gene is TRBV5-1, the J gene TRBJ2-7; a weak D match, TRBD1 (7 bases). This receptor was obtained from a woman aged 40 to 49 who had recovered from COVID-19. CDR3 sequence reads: CASSWGDSHTYEQYF. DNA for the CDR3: TGCGCCAGCAGCTGGGGGGACAGTCACACCTACGAGCAGTACTTC.